This TCR beta chain was recovered during a study of beta chain features in type 1 diabetes. Whole-study results and caveats: Moderately but significantly shorter TCRB CDR3s were found in Type 1 diabetes patients in all four CD4+ subsets. Insertion counts at VDJ junctions were lower in type 1 diabetes patients, who also showed more deletions there.

The authors reverse transcribed all of the isolated RNA, so sequencing captured expressed TCRB transcripts. This table comes from immunoSEQ multiplex PCR, and its TCRdb copy is limited to in-frame clones, with some not included. The sample consists of about 230,000 clones, around 16% of them appearing once. Germline V gene lookup returns CDR1 SQVTM and CDR2 ANQGSEA. V shed 7 bases and J 3 bases; nucleotides not matched to a gene: 5. The CDR3 length is 14 residues. This clone was observed a handful of times. Its antigen is not identified. The rearrangement uses TRBV29-1 and TRBJ2-3; 12 bases are a match to TRBD2. Sequenced: naive CD4+ T cells from blood. This TCR was recovered from a man aged 25-45 years with type 1 diabetes. The CDR3 protein is CSGELAGGTDTQYF. The CDR3 nucleotides read TGCAGCGGTGAGCTAGCGGGAGGGACAGATACGCAGTATTTT.